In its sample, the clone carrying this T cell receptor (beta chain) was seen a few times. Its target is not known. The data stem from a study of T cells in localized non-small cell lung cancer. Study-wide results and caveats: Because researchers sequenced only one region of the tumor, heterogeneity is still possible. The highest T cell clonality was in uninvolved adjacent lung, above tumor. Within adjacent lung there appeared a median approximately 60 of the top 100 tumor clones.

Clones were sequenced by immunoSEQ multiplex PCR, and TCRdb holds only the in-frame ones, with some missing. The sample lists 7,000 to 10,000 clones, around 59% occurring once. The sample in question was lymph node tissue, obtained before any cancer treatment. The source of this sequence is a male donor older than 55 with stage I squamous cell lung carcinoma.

CDR3 amino acids: CASSLDSRQGWLELFF. The CDR3 DNA sequence: TGTGCCAGCAGCTTAGACTCGCGGCAGGGCTGGCTGGAGCTGTTTTTT. The chain is built from TRBV7-6 and TRBJ2-2, with D perhaps TRBD1 (5 bases). CDR1 is SGHVS and CDR2 is FNYEAQ in the germline V gene. Trimming took off 1 base at V and 10 bases at J, with 19 bases between the two ends. The length of the CDR3 is 16 residues. The full variable domain, completed using reference TRBV7-6 and TRBJ2-2, is GAGVSQSPRYKVTKRGQDVALRCDPISGHVSLYWYRQALGQGPEFLTYFNYEAQQDKSGLPNDRFSAERPEGSISTLTIQRTEQRDSAMYRCASSLDSRQGWLELFFGEGSRLTVL.